This record concerns one TCR beta chain sequence. Antigen specificity is unknown. The study isolated at least 6.5 million PBMCs from each sample. The sample belongs to a study of blood T cells in healthy people across ages. General study results and limits: Among long-lived donors, naive CD4+ cells were more numerous and diversity higher than in aged donors. Researchers report that TCR beta diversity correlated strongly with naive T cell percentage.

The use of a sample-barcoded 5' primer and a J-beta primer mix characterized a second PCR of about 7 to 12 cycles. Each CDR3 protein is one row after TCRdb ran MiXCR on the 5' RACE reads. The sample has around 500,000 distinct CDR3 sequences, less than 60% seen once. The source material was blood. This sequence was found in a man at least 80 years old in good health.

Here the CDR3 DNA reads TGTGCCAGCAGTATCCCGCAGGGCGAGTTTAACTATGGCTACACCTTC. It specifies CASSIPQGEFNYGYTF. The chain recombines TRBV6-2 or TRBV6-3 with TRBJ1-2, with a tentative D call TRBD1 (5 bases). Looked up from germline, CDR1 is MNHEY and CDR2 is SVGEGT. Trimming pared 5 bases from V and 1 base from J, leaving 17 bases between. The CDR3 has 16 residues.